Sequencing of this T cell receptor (beta chain) was carried out in a study of blood T cell repertoires in COVID-19. In the study overall: PBMCs, B-cell-depleted T cells, or T cells provided the cDNA or gDNA that made up the material.

Repertoires were generated with immunoSEQ multiplex PCR, while TCRdb's copy carries only in-frame clones and drops some. The repertoire includes about 380,000 clones, approximately 90% of them detected once, and roughly 1.2% sits in the top ten. The CDR3 has 14 residues. Germline loops: CDR1 SGHTA, CDR2 FQGNSA. V lost 1 base to trimming and J lost 11 bases; unmatched junction nucleotides: 7. This TCR was recovered from a woman under 30 who had recovered from COVID-19. This sequence joins TRBV7-2 and TRBJ1-5, with 8 bases lining up with TRBD1. The sequencing input was PBMCs or T cells enriched from blood (not recorded which). CDR3 nucleotide sequence: TGTGCCAGCAGCTTAGAACCAGACAGGGGTGCCCAGCATTTT. It translates to CASSLEPDRGAQHF.